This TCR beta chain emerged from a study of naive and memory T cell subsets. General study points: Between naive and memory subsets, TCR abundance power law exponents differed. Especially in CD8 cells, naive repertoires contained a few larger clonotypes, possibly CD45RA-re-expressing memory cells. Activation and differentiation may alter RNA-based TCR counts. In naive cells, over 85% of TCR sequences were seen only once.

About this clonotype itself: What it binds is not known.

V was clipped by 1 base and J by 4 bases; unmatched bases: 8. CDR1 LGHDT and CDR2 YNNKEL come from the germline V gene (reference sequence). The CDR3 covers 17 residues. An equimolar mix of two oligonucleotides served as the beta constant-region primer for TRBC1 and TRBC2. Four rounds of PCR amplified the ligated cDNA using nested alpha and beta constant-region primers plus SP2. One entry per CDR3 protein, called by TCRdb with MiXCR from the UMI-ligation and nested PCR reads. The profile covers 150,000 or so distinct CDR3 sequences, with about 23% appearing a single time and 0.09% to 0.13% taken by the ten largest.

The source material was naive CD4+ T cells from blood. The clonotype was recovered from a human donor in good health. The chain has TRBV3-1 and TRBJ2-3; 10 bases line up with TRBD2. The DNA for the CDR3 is TGTGCCAGCAGCCAAGGCGGGCTAGCGGGAGTTCCAGATACGCAGTATTTT. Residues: CASSQGGLAGVPDTQYF.